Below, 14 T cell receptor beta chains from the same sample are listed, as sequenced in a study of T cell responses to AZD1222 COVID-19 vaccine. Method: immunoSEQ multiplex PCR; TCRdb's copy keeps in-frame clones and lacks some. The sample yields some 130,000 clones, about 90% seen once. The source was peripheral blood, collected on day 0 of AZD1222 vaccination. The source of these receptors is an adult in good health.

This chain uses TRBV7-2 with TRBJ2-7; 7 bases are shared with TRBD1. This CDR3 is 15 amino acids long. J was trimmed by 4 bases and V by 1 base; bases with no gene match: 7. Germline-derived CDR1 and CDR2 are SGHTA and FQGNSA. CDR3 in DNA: TGTGCCAGCAGCTTAGAACAGGGGCGTGATTACGAGCAGTACTTC. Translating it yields CASSLEQGRDYEQYF.

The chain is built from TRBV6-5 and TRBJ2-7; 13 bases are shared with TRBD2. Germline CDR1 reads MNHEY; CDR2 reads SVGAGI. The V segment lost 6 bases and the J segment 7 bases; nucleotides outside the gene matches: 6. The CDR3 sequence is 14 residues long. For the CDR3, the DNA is TGTGCCAGCAGCGGACTAGCGGGAGAGGGGGAGCAGTACTTC. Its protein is CASSGLAGEGEQYF.

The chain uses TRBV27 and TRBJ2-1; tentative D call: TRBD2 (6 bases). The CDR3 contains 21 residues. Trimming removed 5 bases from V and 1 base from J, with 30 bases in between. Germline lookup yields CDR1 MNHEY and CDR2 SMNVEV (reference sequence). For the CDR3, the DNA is TGTGCCAGCAGTCTAGTTTGGCTCGTCCGTACTAGCCACCGATCCTACAATGAGCAGTTCTTC. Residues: CASSLVWLVRTSHRSYNEQFF.

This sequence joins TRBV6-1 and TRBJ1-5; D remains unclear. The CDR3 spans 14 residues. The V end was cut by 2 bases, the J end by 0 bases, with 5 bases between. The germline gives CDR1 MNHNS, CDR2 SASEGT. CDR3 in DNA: TGTGCCAGCAGTGAACTAGGTAGCAATCAGCCCCAGCATTTT. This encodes CASSELGSNQPQHF.

The CDR3 protein is CASKEDSANQPQHF. The CDR3 region has the DNA TGTGCCAGCAAGGAGGACAGCGCCAATCAGCCCCAGCATTTT. V usage is TRBV2 and J usage is TRBJ1-5; D may be TRBD1 (6 bases). Germline V CDR1 and CDR2: SNHLY, FYNNEI. The CDR3 contains 14 residues. The ends were cut back, 7 bases at V and 3 bases at J, with 13 bases in the middle.

The CDR3 DNA sequence: TGTGCCAGCAGCCGGGATTGGGATACGCAGTATTTT. It encodes CASSRDWDTQYF. The gene calls are TRBV5-6 and TRBJ2-3; tentative D call: TRBD2 (5 bases). Germline loops: CDR1 SGHDT, CDR2 YYEEEE. V lost 4 bases, J lost 6 bases, and 9 bases lay in between. The CDR3 spans 12 residues.

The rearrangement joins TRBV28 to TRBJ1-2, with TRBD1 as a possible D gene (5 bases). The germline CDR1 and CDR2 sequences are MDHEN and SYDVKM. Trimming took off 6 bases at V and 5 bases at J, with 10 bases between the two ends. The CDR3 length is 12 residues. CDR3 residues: CASSDSQYGYTF. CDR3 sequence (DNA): TGTGCCAGCAGCGACAGCCAATATGGCTACACCTTC.

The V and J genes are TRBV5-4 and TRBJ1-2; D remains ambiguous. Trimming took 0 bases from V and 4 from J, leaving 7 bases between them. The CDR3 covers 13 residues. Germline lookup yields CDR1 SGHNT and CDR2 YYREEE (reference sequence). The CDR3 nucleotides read TGTGCCAGCAGCTTGGAGGGAGCCTATGGCTACACCTTC. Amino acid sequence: CASSLEGAYGYTF. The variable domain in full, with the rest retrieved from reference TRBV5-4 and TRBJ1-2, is ETGVTQSPTHLIKTRGQQVTLRCSSQSGHNTVSWYQQALGQGPQFIFQYYREEENGRGNFPPRFSGLQFPNYSSELNVNALELDDSALYLCASSLEGAYGYTFGSGTRLTVV.

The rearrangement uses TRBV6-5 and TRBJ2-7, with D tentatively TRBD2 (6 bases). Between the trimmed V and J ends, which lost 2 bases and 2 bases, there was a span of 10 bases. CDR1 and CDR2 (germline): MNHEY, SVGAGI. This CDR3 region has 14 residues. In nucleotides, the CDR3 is TGTGCCAGCAGTTACGGGCGGGGTACCTACGAGCAGTACTTC. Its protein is CASSYGRGTYEQYF.

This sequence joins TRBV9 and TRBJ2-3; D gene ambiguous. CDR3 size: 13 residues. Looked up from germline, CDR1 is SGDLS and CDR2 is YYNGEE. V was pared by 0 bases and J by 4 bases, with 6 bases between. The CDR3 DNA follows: TGTGCCAGCAGCGTAGGTGGGGCAGATACGCAGTATTTT. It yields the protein CASSVGGADTQYF.

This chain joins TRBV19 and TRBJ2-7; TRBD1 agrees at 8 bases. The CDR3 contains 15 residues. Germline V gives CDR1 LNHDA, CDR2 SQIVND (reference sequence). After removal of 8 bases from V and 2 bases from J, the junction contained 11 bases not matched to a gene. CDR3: CASSERGQGAYEQYF. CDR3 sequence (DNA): TGTGCCAGTTCCGAACGTGGACAGGGAGCCTACGAGCAGTACTTC.

The CDR3 protein is CASSLPSTGGSDTQYF. CDR3 in DNA: TGCGCCAGCAGCTTGCCGTCTACAGGGGGCTCAGATACGCAGTATTTT. The V call is TRBV5-1, the J call TRBJ2-3, with 9 bases that match TRBD1. The CDR3 extends over 16 amino acids. Germline V CDR1 and CDR2: SGHRS, YFSETQ. V was clipped by 1 base and J by 4 bases; unmatched bases: 7.

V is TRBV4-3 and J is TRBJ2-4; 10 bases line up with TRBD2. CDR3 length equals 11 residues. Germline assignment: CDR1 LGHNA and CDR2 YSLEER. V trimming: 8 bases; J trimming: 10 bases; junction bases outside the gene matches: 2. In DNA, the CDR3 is TGCGCCAGCTCTAGCGGGAGTATTCAGTACTTC. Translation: CASSSGSIQYF.

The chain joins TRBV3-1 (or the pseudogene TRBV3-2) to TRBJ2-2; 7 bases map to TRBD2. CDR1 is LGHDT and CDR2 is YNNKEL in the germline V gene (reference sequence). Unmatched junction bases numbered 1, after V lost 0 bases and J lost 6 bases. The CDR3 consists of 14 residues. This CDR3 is CASSQERGAGELFF. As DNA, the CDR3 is TGTGCCAGCAGCCAAGAACGGGGGGCCGGGGAGCTGTTTTTT.